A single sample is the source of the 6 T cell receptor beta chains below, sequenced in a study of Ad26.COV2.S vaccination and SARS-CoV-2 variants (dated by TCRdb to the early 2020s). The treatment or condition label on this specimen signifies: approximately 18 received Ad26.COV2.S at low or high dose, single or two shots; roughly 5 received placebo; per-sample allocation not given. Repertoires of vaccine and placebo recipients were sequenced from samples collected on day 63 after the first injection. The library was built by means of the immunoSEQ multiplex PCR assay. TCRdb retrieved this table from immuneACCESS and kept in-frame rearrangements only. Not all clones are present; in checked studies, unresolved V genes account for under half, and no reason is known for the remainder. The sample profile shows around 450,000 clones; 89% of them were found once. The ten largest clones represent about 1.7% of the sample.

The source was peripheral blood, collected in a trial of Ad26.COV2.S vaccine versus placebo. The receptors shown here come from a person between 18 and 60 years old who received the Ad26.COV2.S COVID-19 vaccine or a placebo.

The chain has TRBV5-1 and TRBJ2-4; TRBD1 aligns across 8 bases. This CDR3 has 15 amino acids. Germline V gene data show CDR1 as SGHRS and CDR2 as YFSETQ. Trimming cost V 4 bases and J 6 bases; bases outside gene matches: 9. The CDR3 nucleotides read TGCGCCAGCAGCCTACCGACAGGGGCGGGAAACATTCAGTACTTC. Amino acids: CASSLPTGAGNIQYF.

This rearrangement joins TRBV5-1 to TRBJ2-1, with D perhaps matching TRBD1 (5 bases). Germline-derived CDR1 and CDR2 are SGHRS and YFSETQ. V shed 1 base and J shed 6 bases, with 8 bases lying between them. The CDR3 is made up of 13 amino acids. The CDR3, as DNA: TGCGCCAGCAGCTTGTTCCAGGGCAATGAGCAGTTCTTC. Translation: CASSLFQGNEQFF.

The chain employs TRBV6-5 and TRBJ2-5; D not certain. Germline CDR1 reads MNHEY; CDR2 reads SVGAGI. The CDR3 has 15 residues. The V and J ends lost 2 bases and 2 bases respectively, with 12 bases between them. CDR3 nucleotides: TGTGCCAGCAGTTACGGGGTCATGGGGCAAGAGACCCAGTACTTC. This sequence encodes CASSYGVMGQETQYF.

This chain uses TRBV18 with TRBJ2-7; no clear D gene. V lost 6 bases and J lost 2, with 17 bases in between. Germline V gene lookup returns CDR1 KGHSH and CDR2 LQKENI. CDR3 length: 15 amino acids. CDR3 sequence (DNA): TGTGCCAGCTCTCCGGGCCAAACCCCCCCCTACGAGCAGTACTTC. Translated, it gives CASSPGQTPPYEQYF.

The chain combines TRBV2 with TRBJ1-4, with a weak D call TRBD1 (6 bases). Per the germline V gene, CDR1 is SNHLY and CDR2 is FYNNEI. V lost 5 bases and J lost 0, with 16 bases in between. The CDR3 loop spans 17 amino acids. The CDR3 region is CASSHRTVLATNEKLFF. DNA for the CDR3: TGTGCCAGCAGTCACCGGACAGTTCTAGCAACTAATGAAAAACTGTTTTTT. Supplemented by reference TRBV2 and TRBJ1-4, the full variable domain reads EPEVTQTPSHQVTQMGQEVILRCVPISNHLYFYWYRQILGQKVEFLVSFYNNEISEKSEIFDDQFSVERPDGSNFTLKIRSTKLEDSAMYFCASSHRTVLATNEKLFFGSGTQLSVL.

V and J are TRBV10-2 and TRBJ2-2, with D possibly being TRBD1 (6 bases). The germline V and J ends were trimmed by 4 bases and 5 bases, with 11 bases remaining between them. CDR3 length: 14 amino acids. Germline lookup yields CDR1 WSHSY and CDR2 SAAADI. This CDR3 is CASSVRGRTGELFF. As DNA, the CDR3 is TGCGCCAGCAGTGTCAGGGGACGAACCGGGGAGCTGTTTTTT.